Listed here are 28 T cell receptor beta chains from one sample, sequenced in a study of regulatory T cells in long-lasting Graves disease. Indicated time point: newly diagnosed GD, antithyroid drugs for less than 3 months. From RNA extracted from PBMCs, the TCR library was made. To make TCR beta libraries, researchers used iRepertoire HTBI primers and Arm-PCR of CDR3 regions. Using its own MiXCR run on the multiplex PCR reads, TCRdb lists one record per CDR3 protein. The table includes fewer than 650,000 distinct CDR3 sequences, around 16% detected once. This same sample was also part of a study on T cells in Graves' hyperthyroidism and ophthalmopathy.

The specimen was peripheral blood mononuclear cells (PBMCs), collected at new diagnosis, from a patient treated with antithyroid drugs. These receptor sequences come from a man between 18 and 35 years old with Graves disease.

The V call is TRBV4-2, the J call TRBJ1-4; unclear D gene. Trimming stripped 3 bases from V and 8 bases from J, with 16 bases between. The CDR3 has 15 amino acids. Germline CDR1 LGHNA, CDR2 YNFKEQ. The CDR3 region is CASSQRGLSGEKLFF. CDR3 DNA: TGTGCCAGCAGCCAGAGAGGATTATCCGGAGAAAAACTGTTTTTT.

This clonotype was detected only a few times. The chain employs TRBV25-1 and TRBJ2-3; 9 bases fit TRBD2. V shed 4 bases, J shed 4 bases, and the junction held 6 bases outside the gene matches. This CDR3 contains 15 residues. Germline V gene data show CDR1 as MGHDK and CDR2 as SYGVNS. The CDR3 region has the DNA TGTGCCAGCAGTGGACTAGCGGCGACGGCAGATACGCAGTATTTT. It codes for CASSGLAATADTQYF.

The table lists this clonotype with many counts. The CDR3 region has the DNA TGCAGTGCTAGAGAATCCTTCGGGGGTGTAGCTTTCTTT. Amino acid sequence: CSARESFGGVAFF. The rearrangement uses TRBV20-1 and TRBJ1-1, with D perhaps TRBD1 (5 bases). The V gene lost 0 bases and the J gene lost 10 bases, with 15 bases spanning the gap. The CDR3 length is 13 residues. CDR1 is DFQATT and CDR2 is SNEGSKA in the germline V gene (reference sequence).

As for this clonotype: A read error may be the cause here, since a much bigger clone is one base away. The rearrangement joins TRBV7-9 to TRBJ2-5, with D uncertain. The CDR3 has 15 residues. Looked up from germline, CDR1 is SEHNR and CDR2 is FQNEAQ (reference sequence). V shed 1 base and J shed 6 bases, with 15 bases lying between them. The CDR3 here is CASSLDVTHGKTQYF. DNA for the CDR3: TGTGCCAGCAGCTTAGATGTGACCCACGGAAAGACCCAGTACTTC.

The chain couples TRBV19 to TRBJ2-1, with a tentative D call TRBD2 (6 bases). Trimming took 3 bases from V and 5 from J, leaving 8 bases between them. From germline, CDR1 is LNHDA and CDR2 SQIVND (reference sequence). CDR3 size: 13 residues. CDR3 loop: CASSISSDNEQFF. The CDR3 DNA follows: TGTGCCAGTAGTATCTCTAGCGACAATGAGCAGTTCTTC.

Notes on this clonotype: A much bigger clone sits one base away, suggesting this may be a read error. This chain uses TRBV2 with TRBJ1-5; D might be TRBD1 (5 bases). This CDR3 comprises 14 residues. The germline V gene encodes CDR1 SNHLY and CDR2 FYNNEI. Trimming pared 6 bases from V and 9 bases from J, leaving 18 bases between. The CDR3 reads CASRKDTYSRPQHF. The CDR3 region has the DNA TGTGCCAGCAGGAAGGACACGTACTCTCGGCCCCAGCATTTT. Variable domain in full (rest from reference TRBV2 and TRBJ1-5): EPEVTQTPSHQVTQMGQEVILRCVPISNHLYFYWYRQILGQKVEFLVSFYNNEISEKSEIFDDQFSVERPDGSNFTLKIRSTKLEDSAMYFCASRKDTYSRPQHFGDGTRLSIL.

V is TRBV20-1 and J is TRBJ2-5; D call uncertain. Germline V gives CDR1 DFQATT, CDR2 SNEGSKA (reference sequence). Trimming removed 0 bases from V and 3 bases from J, with 17 bases in between. The CDR3 runs 16 residues. Written as DNA, the CDR3 is TGCAGTGCTAGAGATCCTGGCCGCGCGACGAAAGAGACCCAGTACTTC. Translation: CSARDPGRATKETQYF.

In this sample, this clonotype turned up many times. The chain joins TRBV12-3 or TRBV12-4 to TRBJ1-1, with D unresolved. The CDR3 runs to 15 residues. Deletions cut 3 bases from V and 1 base from J, with 12 bases between. As DNA, the CDR3 is TGTGCCAGCAGTTTTCGGAGCGGGTGGAACACTGAAGCTTTCTTT. It yields the protein CASSFRSGWNTEAFF.

CDR3 coding DNA: TGTGCCGCCGGGACGCCCAAAAACATTCAGTACTTC. It encodes CAAGTPKNIQYF. This chain uses TRBV27 with TRBJ2-4; tentatively, D is TRBD1 or TRBD2 (5 bases each). Trimming left V 11 bases short and J 2 bases short, with 10 bases between. CDR3 length equals 12 residues. Germline CDR1 and CDR2: MNHEY and SMNVEV (reference sequence).

With regard to this clonotype: The junction does not match germline at one end; this may be a read error. This chain connects TRBV10-3 to TRBJ1-1; D is unresolved. CDR1 is ENHRY, CDR2 SYGVKD, per germline. The CDR3 runs to 15 residues. CDR3 amino acids: CAISELEGMNTEAFF. The CDR3, as DNA: TGTGCCATCAGTGAGTTGGAAGGGATGAATACTGAAGCTTTCTTT.

There are many counts of this clonotype. V gene TRBV10-3 combines with J gene TRBJ1-1; D gene unclear. Trimming stripped 7 bases from V and 1 base from J, with 10 bases between. CDR3 length: 13 amino acids. Germline V gene lookup returns CDR1 ENHRY and CDR2 SYGVKD. The CDR3 nucleotides are TGTGCCATCAAGTTACAGACGAACACTGAAGCTTTCTTT. This gives the protein CAIKLQTNTEAFF.

This clonotype has more than one count but fewer than ten. J is TRBJ2-5 and V is TRBV9; D gene uncertain. CDR1 and CDR2 from the germline V gene are SGDLS and YYNGEE. The CDR3 spans 14 residues. V gave up 6 bases and J gave up 3 bases, with 15 bases separating them. The CDR3 DNA sequence: TGTGCCAGCACTTCGAGGCCCCAAGAAGAGACCCAGTACTTC. The encoded protein is CASTSRPQEETQYF.

The sample holds many counts of this clonotype. The chain has TRBV18 and TRBJ1-1; D is ambiguous. V gave up 0 bases and J gave up 3 bases, with 8 bases separating them. The CDR3 has 14 residues. Looked up from germline, CDR1 is KGHSH and CDR2 is LQKENI. CDR3 residues: CASSPPMGHTEAFF. DNA for the CDR3: TGTGCCAGCTCACCACCGATGGGCCACACTGAAGCTTTCTTT.

This clonotype was picked up many times. J is TRBJ2-2 and V is TRBV28, with unresolved D. The CDR3 spans 15 residues. The ends were cut back, 2 bases at V and 1 base at J, with 8 bases in the middle. CDR1 is MDHEN, CDR2 SYDVKM, per germline. This chain's CDR3 is CASSLATLNTGELFF. CDR3 coding DNA: TGTGCCAGCAGTTTAGCGACTCTGAACACCGGGGAGCTGTTTTTT. Variable domain in full (rest from reference TRBV28 and TRBJ2-2): DVKVTQSSRYLVKRTGEKVFLECVQDMDHENMFWYRQDPGLGLRLIYFSYDVKMKEKGDIPEGYSVSREKKERFSLILESASTNQTSMYLCASSLATLNTGELFFGEGSRLTVL.

This clonotype came up many times. This chain connects TRBV11-2 to TRBJ2-1; D ambiguous. Looked up from germline, CDR1 is SGHAT and CDR2 is FQNNGV. V was cut by 1 base and J by 7 bases, with 14 bases left in between. The CDR3 totals 15 residues. In nucleotides, the CDR3 is TGTGCCAGCAGCTTAGCTGAGACACTCTATAATGAGCAGTTCTTC. Its translation: CASSLAETLYNEQFF.

This clonotype appeared many times. The chain recombines TRBV7-9 with TRBJ2-3, with D perhaps matching TRBD2 (5 bases). V lost 5 bases and J lost 13, with 22 bases in between. This CDR3 has 14 amino acids. Germline V gene lookup returns CDR1 SEHNR and CDR2 FQNEAQ (reference sequence). The CDR3 DNA is TGTGCCAGCAGCCCTTCCGTGAGTGGGAGATTGGAGTATTTT. Amino acid sequence: CASSPSVSGRLEYF.

Comment on this clonotype: A much larger clone is a single base away; this may be a read error. The chain links TRBV5-1 to TRBJ2-7; 13 nucleotides agree with TRBD2. CDR1 and CDR2 from the germline V gene are SGHRS and YFSETQ. This CDR3 has 13 amino acids. The CDR3 coding sequence is TGCGTCAGCAGGAGGACTAGCGGGAGCGAGCAGTACTTC. It yields the protein CVSRRTSGSEQYF. Full variable domain (missing parts from reference TRBV5-1 and TRBJ2-7): KAGVTQTPRYLIKTRGQQVTLSCSPISGHRSVSWYQQTPGQGLQFLFEYFSETQRNKGNFPGRFSGRQFSNSRSEMNVSTLELGDSALYLCVSRRTSGSEQYFGPGTRLTVT.

This clonotype was detected many times. The rearrangement joins TRBV5-6 to TRBJ1-1; weak D call: TRBD1 (5 bases). Germline V gene sequence: CDR1 SGHDT, CDR2 YYEEEE. The CDR3 consists of 13 residues. Trimming took off 4 bases at V and 8 bases at J, with 15 bases between the two ends. The CDR3 DNA reads TGTGCCAGCAGCCCGGGACCGCCGCGGGAAGCTTTCTTT. Protein product: CASSPGPPREAFF.

In its sample, this clonotype was seen many times. This chain joins TRBV27 and TRBJ1-5; 9 bases are shared with TRBD1. The CDR3 has 15 amino acids. Per germline, CDR1 MNHEY and CDR2 SMNVEV (reference sequence). With 5 bases clipped from V and 5 bases from J, the junction kept 7 bases outside the gene matches. In nucleotides, the CDR3 is TGTGCCAGCAGTCCACAGGGGGCGTACCATCAGCCCCAGCATTTT. Translating it yields CASSPQGAYHQPQHF.

This chain joins TRBV28 and TRBJ2-2, with no clear D. The CDR3 covers 14 residues. Germline V gene lookup returns CDR1 MDHEN and CDR2 SYDVKM. V dropped 7 bases and J dropped 6 bases, with 15 bases sitting between them. For the CDR3, the DNA is TGTGCCAGCATCAACGTATTGATCCCCGGGGAGCTGTTTTTT. This encodes CASINVLIPGELFF.

This clonotype has just a few counts. This chain links TRBV7-9 with TRBJ1-3; no clear D gene. There are 14 residues in the CDR3. Germline V CDR1 and CDR2: SEHNR, FQNEAQ (reference sequence). The V end was cut by 1 base, the J end by 0 bases, with 4 bases between. The CDR3 here is CASSLVPSGNTIYF. As DNA, the CDR3 is TGTGCCAGCAGCTTAGTACCCTCTGGAAACACCATATATTTT. The variable domain in full, with the rest retrieved from reference TRBV7-9 and TRBJ1-3, is DTGVSQNPRHKITKRGQNVTFRCDPISEHNRLYWYRQTLGQGPEFLTYFQNEAQLEKSRLLSDRFSAERPKGSFSTLEIQRTEQGDSAMYLCASSLVPSGNTIYFGEGSWLTVV.

In this sample, this clonotype turned up many times. In DNA, the CDR3 is TGTGCCTGGTCGGCAGAGGGAAGGGAGCAGTACTTC. Protein product: CAWSAEGREQYF. This chain uses TRBV30 with TRBJ2-7; possibly TRBD2 for D (5 bases). The CDR3 spans 12 residues. The V gene lost 5 bases and the J gene lost 7 bases, with 15 bases spanning the gap. Germline V gene data show CDR1 as GTSNPN and CDR2 as SVGIG (reference sequence).

In this sample, this clonotype turned up many times. V usage is TRBV25-1 and J usage is TRBJ2-7; D call uncertain. Germline V lookup: CDR1 MGHDK, CDR2 SYGVNS. The CDR3 totals 14 residues. Trimming stripped 2 bases from V and 3 bases from J, with 11 bases between. Here the CDR3 reads CASSEVNSLYEQYF. The DNA of the CDR3 is TGTGCCAGCAGTGAAGTGAACAGTCTCTACGAGCAGTACTTC.

This clonotype has a count of ten or more. The CDR3 sequence is CASSLSLGGVRETQYF. CDR3 DNA sequence: TGTGCCAGCAGTTTAAGCCTCGGTGGGGTACGGGAGACCCAGTACTTC. J is TRBJ2-5 and V is TRBV28, with D unresolved. This CDR3 is built from 16 residues. Trimming pared 2 bases from V and 5 bases from J, leaving 18 bases between. CDR1 and CDR2 from the germline V gene are MDHEN and SYDVKM. Full variable domain (outside the CDR3, taken from reference TRBV28 and TRBJ2-5): DVKVTQSSRYLVKRTGEKVFLECVQDMDHENMFWYRQDPGLGLRLIYFSYDVKMKEKGDIPEGYSVSREKKERFSLILESASTNQTSMYLCASSLSLGGVRETQYFGPGTRLLVL.

CDR3 loop: CASSLVWDTEAFF. The CDR3 region has the DNA TGTGCCAGCAGCTTAGTTTGGGACACTGAAGCTTTCTTT. V usage is TRBV11-3 and J usage is TRBJ1-1; D is unclear. Germline loops: CDR1 SGHNT, CDR2 YENEEA. The CDR3 loop spans 13 amino acids. V was clipped by 1 base and J by 3 bases, with 6 bases between them.

For this clonotype: At one of its ends the junction is not consistent with the germline gene, which may arise from a read error. The chain links TRBV30 to TRBJ1-2; 8 bases are a match to TRBD1. Germline V lookup: CDR1 GTSNPN, CDR2 SVGIG (reference sequence). This CDR3 has 12 amino acids. The CDR3 nucleotides read TGTGTCTGGGCAGGGGGCGGGAATGGCTACACCTTC. Protein product: CVWAGGGNGYTF.

This clonotype was seen just once. The V call is TRBV7-9, the J call TRBJ1-5; D gene uncertain. V dropped 8 bases and J dropped 2 bases, with 10 bases sitting between them. The CDR3 consists of 13 residues. The germline CDR1 and CDR2 sequences are SEHNR and FQNEAQ (reference sequence). The CDR3 region is CASQAGGNQPQHF. As DNA, the CDR3 is TGTGCCAGCCAAGCCGGTGGCAATCAGCCCCAGCATTTT.

V and J are TRBV4-1 and TRBJ2-7, with 7 nucleotides matching TRBD2. Looked up from germline, CDR1 is MGHRA and CDR2 is YSYEKL. The CDR3 runs to 15 residues. V gave up 8 bases and J gave up 3 bases; unmatched junction bases: 13. The CDR3 reads CASGEGLAAYYEQYF. As DNA, the CDR3 is TGCGCCAGCGGGGAGGGGCTAGCGGCCTACTACGAGCAGTACTTC.